The 27 T cell receptor beta chains below were found in one sample sequenced in a study of cytomegalovirus exposure and HLA in healthy donors. PCR used 60 Vbeta primers and 13 Jbeta primers. The protocol was immunoSEQ multiplex PCR, while the TCRdb copy is restricted to in-frame clones and leaves out a portion. The table shows 55,000 to 75,000 clones, with around 62% occurring only once. The specimen was PBMCs. The receptor set was obtained from a man in his forties in good health and CMV-seropositive.

The chain uses TRBV19 and TRBJ1-4; perhaps TRBD1 as D (5 bases). Germline V CDR1 and CDR2: LNHDA, SQIVND (reference sequence). V lost 2 bases, J lost 8 bases, and 12 bases lay in between. The CDR3 extends over 14 amino acids. CDR3 nucleotides: TGTGCCAGTAGTATAAGGGGTAGGATGGAAAAACTGTTTTTT. Protein: CASSIRGRMEKLFF.

This chain links TRBV29-1 with TRBJ2-1; unclear D gene. CDR3 length: 12 amino acids. Germline V gene data show CDR1 as SQVTM and CDR2 as ANQGSEA. Between the trimmed V and J ends, which lost 1 base and 5 bases, there was a span of 6 bases. The DNA of the CDR3 is TGCAGCGTTGAAGGTACTAACAATGAGCAGTTCTTC. It specifies CSVEGTNNEQFF.

This chain joins TRBV19 and TRBJ2-2; TRBD2 matches 10 bases. CDR1 and CDR2 (germline): LNHDA, SQIVND (reference sequence). The CDR3 covers 17 residues. With 6 bases clipped from V and 3 bases from J, the junction kept 10 bases outside the gene matches. CDR3 sequence reads: CASRRRAGGPDTGELFF. The CDR3 DNA follows: TGTGCCAGTAGGCGGCGAGCGGGAGGGCCGGACACCGGGGAGCTGTTTTTT.

This clone was seen a few times. The V gene is TRBV5-1, the J gene TRBJ2-1, with TRBD1 matching over 9 bases. Trimming cost V 3 bases and J 5 bases; bases outside gene matches: 9. The CDR3 length is 16 residues. The germline gives CDR1 SGHRS, CDR2 YFSETQ. As DNA, the CDR3 is TGCGCCAGCAGCTGGGCGGGACAGGGTGTTAACAATGAGCAGTTCTTC. The encoded protein is CASSWAGQGVNNEQFF.

V is TRBV5-8 and J is TRBJ2-3, with 10 bases that match TRBD2. J gave up 4 bases and V 0 bases, and 5 bases lay outside the gene matches. This CDR3 contains 16 residues. The germline CDR1 and CDR2 sequences are SGHTS and YDEGEE. This CDR3 reads CASSLDLAGDADTQYF. CDR3 coding DNA: TGTGCCAGCAGCTTGGATCTAGCGGGAGATGCAGATACGCAGTATTTT.

The rearrangement joins TRBV6-1 to TRBJ2-1; 12 bases are shared with TRBD2. The CDR3 runs to 16 residues. CDR1 is MNHNS and CDR2 is SASEGT in the germline V gene. V shed 0 bases, J shed 6 bases, and the junction held 3 bases outside the gene matches. The CDR3 is CASSEALAGGPNEQFF. In DNA form, the CDR3 reads TGTGCCAGCAGTGAAGCGCTAGCGGGAGGGCCCAATGAGCAGTTCTTC.

The gene calls are TRBV19 and TRBJ1-1, with TRBD1 identical over 10 bases. The CDR3 runs to 16 residues. Germline V gives CDR1 LNHDA, CDR2 SQIVND (reference sequence). Trimming removed 1 base from V and 3 bases from J; junction bases left unmatched: 5. The CDR3 here is CASSIGEGTGDTEAFF. CDR3 DNA sequence: TGTGCCAGTAGTATAGGGGAAGGGACAGGGGACACTGAAGCTTTCTTT.

The chain employs TRBV5-1 and TRBJ2-7; 10 positions match TRBD1. The length of the CDR3 is 14 residues. Per germline, CDR1 SGHRS and CDR2 YFSETQ. V gave up 4 bases and J gave up 6 bases; unmatched junction bases: 7. The DNA for the CDR3 is TGCGCCAGCAGCCAGACAGGGGGCTCTCTCGAGCAGTACTTC. The encoded protein is CASSQTGGSLEQYF. The whole variable domain, remainder taken from reference TRBV5-1 and TRBJ2-7, is KAGVTQTPRYLIKTRGQQVTLSCSPISGHRSVSWYQQTPGQGLQFLFEYFSETQRNKGNFPGRFSGRQFSNSRSEMNVSTLELGDSALYLCASSQTGGSLEQYFGPGTRLTVT.

As for this clone: This may come from a read error, since a much larger clone is one base off. The identical CDR3 is also encoded by other nucleotide sequences in the sample. The chain joins TRBV5-1 to TRBJ2-7; 7 nucleotides align to TRBD1. Germline lookup yields CDR1 SGHRS and CDR2 YFSETQ. The CDR3 consists of 13 residues. The CDR3 sequence: CASSPTGSYEQYF. The CDR3 DNA reads TGTGCCAGCAGCCCGACAGGGTCCTACGAGCAGTACTTC. The complete variable domain, with remaining parts taken from reference TRBV5-1 and TRBJ2-7, reads KAGVTQTPRYLIKTRGQQVTLSCSPISGHRSVSWYQQTPGQGLQFLFEYFSETQRNKGNFPGRFSGRQFSNSRSEMNVSTLELGDSALYLCASSPTGSYEQYFGPGTRLTVT.

This clone was counted a few times. The rearrangement joins TRBV7-3 to TRBJ2-7; the D gene is possibly TRBD2 (5 bases). The CDR3 totals 13 residues. Trimming pared 2 bases from V and 7 bases from J, leaving 12 bases between. The germline gives CDR1 SGHTA, CDR2 FQGTGA. The chain's CDR3 is CASSLFVGEEQYF. Written as DNA, the CDR3 is TGTGCCAGCAGCTTATTCGTCGGGGAAGAGCAGTACTTC. The full variable domain, in which reference TRBV7-3 and TRBJ2-7 provide the parts outside the CDR3, is GAGVSQTPSNKVTEKGKYVELRCDPISGHTALYWYRQSLGQGPEFLIYFQGTGAADDSGLPNDRFFAVRPEGSVSTLKIQRTERGDSAVYLCASSLFVGEEQYFGPGTRLTVT.

The V gene is TRBV7-8, the J gene TRBJ1-3, with a possible D match to TRBD1 (5 bases). The germline V gene encodes CDR1 SGHVS and CDR2 FQNEAQ. The CDR3 has 18 amino acids. V was trimmed by 1 base and J by 0 bases, leaving 16 bases between them. CDR3 in amino acids: CASSLDLPQALSGNTIYF. The CDR3 DNA follows: TGTGCCAGCAGCTTAGACTTGCCACAGGCCCTCTCTGGAAACACCATATATTTT.

The rearrangement uses TRBV6-5 and TRBJ1-2, with a possible D match to TRBD1 (5 bases). Trimming removed 6 bases from V and 1 base from J, with 9 bases in between. The CDR3 consists of 13 residues. The germline V gene has CDR1 MNHEY and CDR2 SVGAGI. This CDR3 is CASSQDNNYGYTF. The DNA for the CDR3 is TGTGCCAGCAGCCAGGACAATAACTATGGCTACACCTTC.

This chain connects TRBV19 to TRBJ1-5; D remains unclear. There are 13 residues in the CDR3. V shed 5 bases and J shed 12 bases, with 17 bases lying between them. Germline V lookup: CDR1 LNHDA, CDR2 SQIVND (reference sequence). CDR3: CASSATGSALQHF. The CDR3 region has the DNA TGTGCCAGTAGTGCGACCGGGTCTGCCCTCCAGCATTTT.

V usage is TRBV14 and J usage is TRBJ2-2; 13 bases fit TRBD2. Germline CDR1 reads SGHDN; CDR2 reads FVKESK. This CDR3 has 18 residues. V was clipped by 1 base and J by 4 bases; unmatched bases: 6. CDR3 amino acids: CASSQVGRLAGGTGELFF. CDR3 bases: TGTGCCAGCAGCCAAGTAGGTCGACTAGCGGGGGGCACCGGGGAGCTGTTTTTT.

This chain connects TRBV27 to TRBJ2-7; 7 bases are shared with TRBD1. The CDR3 contains 16 residues. The V segment lost 6 bases and the J segment 3 bases; nucleotides outside the gene matches: 14. Germline V lookup: CDR1 MNHEY, CDR2 SMNVEV (reference sequence). The CDR3 loop is CASRRGGQRTFYEQYF. Written as DNA, the CDR3 is TGTGCCAGCAGAAGAGGGGGACAGAGGACTTTCTACGAGCAGTACTTC.

The chain recombines TRBV5-5 with TRBJ1-1; maybe TRBD1 (6 bases). Germline CDR1 reads SGHKS; CDR2 reads YYEKEE (reference sequence). This CDR3 contains 15 residues. Deletions cut 1 base from V and 5 bases from J, with 15 bases between. The CDR3 sequence: CASSLFAGGETEAFF. The CDR3 DNA reads TGTGCCAGCAGCTTGTTCGCTGGGGGCGAGACTGAAGCTTTCTTT.

The chain employs TRBV30 and TRBJ1-2; D gene ambiguous. Trimming left V 7 bases short and J 0 bases short, with 18 bases between. The CDR3 is 15 amino acids. Looked up from germline, CDR1 is GTSNPN and CDR2 is SVGIG (reference sequence). Here the CDR3 DNA reads TGTGCCTCTTACCCCGACACGAAAACTAACTATGGCTACACCTTC. The encoded protein is CASYPDTKTNYGYTF.

The J gene is TRBJ2-7, the V gene TRBV5-8, with D possibly being TRBD2 (6 bases). Germline values: CDR1 SGHTS, CDR2 YDEGEE. The CDR3 covers 14 residues. Trimming shortened V by 6 bases and J by 6 bases, and 19 bases separated the two germline ends. CDR3 sequence reads: CASNDPGLLREQYF. CDR3 in DNA: TGTGCCAGCAACGACCCGGGACTTCTGCGCGAGCAGTACTTC.

This clone has more than one count but fewer than ten. The J gene is TRBJ1-2, the V gene TRBV4-1, with a possible D match to TRBD1 (5 bases). The CDR3 has 13 amino acids. Germline lookup yields CDR1 MGHRA and CDR2 YSYEKL. V was clipped by 4 bases and J by 2 bases, with 8 bases between them. CDR3 residues: CASSLGANYGYTF. The CDR3, as DNA: TGCGCCAGCAGCCTTGGGGCAAACTATGGCTACACCTTC.

DNA for the CDR3: TGTGCCAGCAGCTGGGCTATGAACACTGAAGCTTTCTTT. Translation: CASSWAMNTEAFF. The J gene is TRBJ1-1, the V gene TRBV7-8; D unresolved. CDR1 is SGHVS and CDR2 is FQNEAQ in the germline V gene. This CDR3 region has 13 residues. V was shortened by 4 bases and J by 0 bases, with 6 bases between the two germline ends. The variable domain in full, completed from reference TRBV7-8 and TRBJ1-1, reads GAGVSQSPRYKVAKRGQDVALRCDPISGHVSLFWYQQALGQGPEFLTYFQNEAQLDKSGLPSDRFFAERPEGSVSTLKIQRTQQEDSAVYLCASSWAMNTEAFFGQGTRLTVV.

This clone was observed a single time. The CDR3 reads CASGAPNTNQPQHF. CDR3 bases: TGTGCCAGTGGAGCCCCGAACACTAATCAGCCCCAGCATTTT. J is TRBJ1-5 and V is TRBV7-2; D is unclear. This CDR3 has 14 amino acids. Germline V gene data show CDR1 as SGHTA and CDR2 as FQGNSA. Trimming took off 9 bases at V and 4 bases at J, with 16 bases between the two ends.

A note on this clone: Different DNA sequences within this sample yield the same CDR3. The chain combines TRBV28 with TRBJ1-2; TRBD1 is a possible D gene (6 bases). CDR1 and CDR2 from the germline V gene are MDHEN and SYDVKM. This CDR3 contains 14 residues. V was clipped by 6 bases and J by 9 bases, with 20 bases between them. The CDR3 protein is CASSLSLGAQSYTF. CDR3 nucleotide sequence: TGTGCCAGCAGCCTTTCGTTGGGGGCGCAGAGCTACACCTTC.

This chain joins TRBV29-1 and TRBJ2-7; TRBD2 matches 14 bases. From germline, CDR1 is SQVTM and CDR2 ANQGSEA. The J segment lost 9 bases and the V segment lost 6 bases, leaving 1 base of the junction unmatched. The CDR3 is made up of 11 amino acids. The CDR3 sequence is CSVGLAGVQYF. The DNA of the CDR3 is TGCAGCGTGGGACTAGCGGGAGTGCAGTACTTC.

The chain recombines TRBV7-2 with TRBJ2-1; weak D call: TRBD2 (6 bases). With 7 bases removed from V and 11 bases from J, the gap between germline ends came to 21 bases. In germline, CDR1 is SGHTA, CDR2 FQGNSA. CDR3 length: 14 residues. CDR3 nucleotides: TGTGCCAGCATCCTAATCGGTACGGGGGTAAAGCAGTTCTTC. Protein: CASILIGTGVKQFF.

The chain combines TRBV19 with TRBJ1-1; maybe TRBD1 (5 bases). Looked up from germline, CDR1 is LNHDA and CDR2 is SQIVND (reference sequence). The V and J ends lost 6 bases and 2 bases respectively, with 13 bases between them. This CDR3 is 14 amino acids long. Here the CDR3 DNA reads TGTGCCAGTAGGGTACGGCGGACAAACACTGAAGCTTTCTTT. As protein: CASRVRRTNTEAFF.

This chain uses TRBV19 with TRBJ1-2; TRBD1 aligns across 8 bases. This CDR3 comprises 14 residues. Per the germline V gene, CDR1 is LNHDA and CDR2 is SQIVND (reference sequence). Unmatched junction bases numbered 5, after V lost 5 bases and J lost 3 bases. The CDR3 reads CASSPQGGDYGYTF. The DNA for the CDR3 is TGTGCCAGTAGTCCACAGGGGGGTGACTATGGCTACACCTTC. The full variable domain, its missing parts supplied by reference TRBV19 and TRBJ1-2, is DGGITQSPKYLFRKEGQNVTLSCEQNLNHDAMYWYRQDPGQGLRLIYYSQIVNDFQKGDIAEGYSVSREKKESFPLTVTSAQKNPTAFYLCASSPQGGDYGYTFGSGTRLTVV.

This clone occurred once. The CDR3 sequence: CASSAEGNNSPLHF. DNA of the CDR3: TGCGCCAGCAGCGCGGAGGGGAATAATTCACCCCTCCACTTT. V and J are TRBV5-1 and TRBJ1-6; D is perhaps TRBD1 (5 bases). V gave up 4 bases and J gave up 5 bases, with 10 bases separating them. Germline CDR1 and CDR2: SGHRS and YFSETQ. The CDR3 has 14 amino acids.